This record concerns one TCR beta chain sequence. Its antigen is as yet unknown. Germline and junction disagree at one end, which may indicate a read error. These data belong to a study of cytomegalovirus exposure and HLA in healthy donors. Whole-study context: There were 117 million unique TCR beta sequences, drawn from about 180 million T cells, in an earlier analysis.

It was with 60 Vbeta and 13 Jbeta primers that the PCR ran. Sequenced by immunoSEQ multiplex PCR; TCRdb stores in-frame clones only, minus some. In the table there are some 200,000 clones, under 85% of which are singletons. Overall study findings and caveats: In an earlier analysis, in some 600 donors, most V segments appeared productive either ~87% or ~30% of the time.

Germline V gives CDR1 SEHNR, CDR2 FQNEAQ (reference sequence). The CDR3 spans 14 residues. The source material was PBMCs. The chain couples TRBV7-9 to TRBJ1-5; no reliable D call. This receptor was taken from a man aged 50-60 years in good health and CMV-seronegative. The CDR3 spells CSSSLGQVNQPQHF. In DNA, the CDR3 is TGTTCCAGCAGCTTAGGGCAGGTCAATCAGCCCCAGCATTTT.